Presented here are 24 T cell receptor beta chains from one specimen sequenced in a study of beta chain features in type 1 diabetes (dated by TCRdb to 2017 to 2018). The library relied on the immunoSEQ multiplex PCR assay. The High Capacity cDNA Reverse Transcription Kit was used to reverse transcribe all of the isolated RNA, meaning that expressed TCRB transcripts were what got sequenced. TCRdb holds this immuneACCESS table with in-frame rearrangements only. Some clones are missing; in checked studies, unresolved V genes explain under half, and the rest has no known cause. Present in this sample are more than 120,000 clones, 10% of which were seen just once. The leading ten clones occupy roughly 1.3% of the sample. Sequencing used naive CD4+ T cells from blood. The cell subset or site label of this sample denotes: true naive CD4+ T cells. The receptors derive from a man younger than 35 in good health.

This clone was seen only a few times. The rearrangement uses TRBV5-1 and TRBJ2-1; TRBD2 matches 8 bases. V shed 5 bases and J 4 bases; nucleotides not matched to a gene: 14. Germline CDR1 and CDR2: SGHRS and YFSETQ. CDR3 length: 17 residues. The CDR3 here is CASRSKRIGGEYNEQFF. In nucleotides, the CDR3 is TGCGCCAGCAGATCGAAGAGAATCGGGGGGGAGTACAATGAGCAGTTCTTC. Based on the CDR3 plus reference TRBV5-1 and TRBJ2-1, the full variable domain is KAGVTQTPRYLIKTRGQQVTLSCSPISGHRSVSWYQQTPGQGLQFLFEYFSETQRNKGNFPGRFSGRQFSNSRSEMNVSTLELGDSALYLCASRSKRIGGEYNEQFFGPGTRLTVL.

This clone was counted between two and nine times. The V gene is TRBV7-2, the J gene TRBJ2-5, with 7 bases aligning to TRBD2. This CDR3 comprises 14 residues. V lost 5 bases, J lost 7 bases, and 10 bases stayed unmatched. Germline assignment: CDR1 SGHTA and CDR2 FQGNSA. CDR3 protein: CASSPPAGERTQYF. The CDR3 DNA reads TGTGCCAGCAGCCCCCCCGCGGGGGAAAGGACCCAGTACTTC.

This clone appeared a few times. The CDR3 coding sequence is TGCGCCAGCAGCCAAGTAGTAGCTACCTCCCGGGAGACCCAGTACTTC. It encodes CASSQVVATSRETQYF. V gene TRBV4-1 combines with J gene TRBJ2-5; D unresolved. V was cut by 1 base and J by 5 bases, with 17 bases left in between. This CDR3 contains 16 residues. Germline values: CDR1 MGHRA, CDR2 YSYEKL.

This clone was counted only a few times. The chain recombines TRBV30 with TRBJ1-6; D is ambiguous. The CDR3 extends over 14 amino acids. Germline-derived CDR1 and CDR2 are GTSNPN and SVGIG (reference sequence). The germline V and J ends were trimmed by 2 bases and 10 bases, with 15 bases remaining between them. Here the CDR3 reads CAWSPRSSGSPLHF. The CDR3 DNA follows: TGTGCCTGGAGTCCGCGGTCCTCTGGGTCACCCCTCCACTTT.

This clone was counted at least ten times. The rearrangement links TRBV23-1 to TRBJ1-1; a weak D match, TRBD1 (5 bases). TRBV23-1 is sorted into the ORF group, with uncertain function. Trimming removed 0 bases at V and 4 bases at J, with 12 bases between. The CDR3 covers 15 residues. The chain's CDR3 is CASSQSEGLVTEAFF. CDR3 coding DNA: TGCGCCAGCAGTCAATCGGAGGGACTGGTCACTGAAGCTTTCTTT.

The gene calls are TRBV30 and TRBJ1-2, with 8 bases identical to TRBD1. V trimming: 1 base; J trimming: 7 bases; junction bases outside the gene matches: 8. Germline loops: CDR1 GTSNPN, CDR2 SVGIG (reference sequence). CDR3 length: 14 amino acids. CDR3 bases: TGTGCCTGGAGTGCACGGACAGGGTGGTTTGGCTACACCTTC. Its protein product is CAWSARTGWFGYTF.

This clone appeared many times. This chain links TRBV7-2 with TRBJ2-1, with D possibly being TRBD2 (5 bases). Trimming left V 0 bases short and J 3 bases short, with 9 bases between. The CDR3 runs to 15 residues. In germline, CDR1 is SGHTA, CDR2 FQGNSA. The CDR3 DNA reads TGTGCCAGCAGCTTAGCGGCTGGAGGCTACAATGAGCAGTTCTTC. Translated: CASSLAAGGYNEQFF.

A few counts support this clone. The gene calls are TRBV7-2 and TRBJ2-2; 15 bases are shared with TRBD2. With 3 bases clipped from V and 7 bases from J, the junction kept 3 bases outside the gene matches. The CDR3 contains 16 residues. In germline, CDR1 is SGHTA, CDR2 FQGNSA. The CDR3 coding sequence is TGTGCCAGCAGCTTGGGACTAGCGGGGGGAGGCGGGGAGCTGTTTTTT. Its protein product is CASSLGLAGGGGELFF.

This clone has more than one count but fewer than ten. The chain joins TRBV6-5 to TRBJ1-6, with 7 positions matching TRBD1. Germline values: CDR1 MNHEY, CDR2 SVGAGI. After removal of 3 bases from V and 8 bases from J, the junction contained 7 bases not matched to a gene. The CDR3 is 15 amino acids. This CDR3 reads CASSYHRTGDSPLHF. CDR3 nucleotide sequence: TGTGCCAGCAGTTATCATCGGACAGGTGATTCACCCCTCCACTTT.

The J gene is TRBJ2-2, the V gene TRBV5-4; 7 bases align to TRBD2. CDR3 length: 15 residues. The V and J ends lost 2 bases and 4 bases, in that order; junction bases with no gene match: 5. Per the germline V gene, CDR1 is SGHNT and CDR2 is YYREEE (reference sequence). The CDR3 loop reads CASSFPGGGTGELFF. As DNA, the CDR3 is TGTGCCAGCAGCTTCCCGGGGGGTGGCACCGGGGAGCTGTTTTTT.

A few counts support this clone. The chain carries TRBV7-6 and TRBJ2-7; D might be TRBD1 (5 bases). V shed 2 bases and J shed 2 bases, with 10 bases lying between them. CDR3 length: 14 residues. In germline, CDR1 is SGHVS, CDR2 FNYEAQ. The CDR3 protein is CASSLTTEAYEQYF. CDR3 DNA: TGTGCCAGCAGCTTAACGACAGAGGCCTACGAGCAGTACTTC.

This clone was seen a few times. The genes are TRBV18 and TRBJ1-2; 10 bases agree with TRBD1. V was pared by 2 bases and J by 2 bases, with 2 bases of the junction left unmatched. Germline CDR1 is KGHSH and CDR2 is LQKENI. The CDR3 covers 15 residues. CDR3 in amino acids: CASSPEDRGNYGYTF. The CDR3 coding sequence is TGTGCCAGCTCACCAGAGGACAGGGGGAACTATGGCTACACCTTC.

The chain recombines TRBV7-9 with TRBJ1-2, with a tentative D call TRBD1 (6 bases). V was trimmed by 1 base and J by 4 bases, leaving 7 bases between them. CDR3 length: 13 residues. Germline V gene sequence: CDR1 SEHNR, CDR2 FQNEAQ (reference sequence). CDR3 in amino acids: CASSLGDTYGYTF. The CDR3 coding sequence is TGTGCCAGCAGCTTAGGGGACACCTATGGCTACACCTTC.

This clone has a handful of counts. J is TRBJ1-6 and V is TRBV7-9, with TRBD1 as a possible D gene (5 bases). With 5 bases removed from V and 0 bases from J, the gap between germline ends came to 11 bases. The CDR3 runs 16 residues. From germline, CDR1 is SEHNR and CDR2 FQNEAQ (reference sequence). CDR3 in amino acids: CASSPGGSSYNSPLHF. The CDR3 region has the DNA TGTGCCAGCAGCCCGGGGGGGAGCTCCTATAATTCACCCCTCCACTTT.

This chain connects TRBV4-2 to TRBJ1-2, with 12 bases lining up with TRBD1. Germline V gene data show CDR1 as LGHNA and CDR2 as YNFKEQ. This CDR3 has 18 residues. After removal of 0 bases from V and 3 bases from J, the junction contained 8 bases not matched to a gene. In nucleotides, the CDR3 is TGTGCCAGCAGCCAAGATCCCGAGGGGACAGGGGGCGACTATGGCTACACCTTC. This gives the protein CASSQDPEGTGGDYGYTF.

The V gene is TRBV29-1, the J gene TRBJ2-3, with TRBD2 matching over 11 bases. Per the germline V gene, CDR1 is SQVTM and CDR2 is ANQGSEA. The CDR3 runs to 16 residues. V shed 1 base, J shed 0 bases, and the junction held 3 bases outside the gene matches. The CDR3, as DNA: TGCAGCGTTGAAGTTCGGACTAGCGGGAGCACAGATACGCAGTATTTT. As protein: CSVEVRTSGSTDTQYF.

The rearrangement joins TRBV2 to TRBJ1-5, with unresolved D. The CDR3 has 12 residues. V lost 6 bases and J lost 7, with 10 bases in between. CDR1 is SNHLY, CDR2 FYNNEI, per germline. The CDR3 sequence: CASRGGTQPQHF. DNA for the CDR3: TGTGCCAGCAGGGGAGGCACCCAGCCCCAGCATTTT. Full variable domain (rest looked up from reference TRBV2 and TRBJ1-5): EPEVTQTPSHQVTQMGQEVILRCVPISNHLYFYWYRQILGQKVEFLVSFYNNEISEKSEIFDDQFSVERPDGSNFTLKIRSTKLEDSAMYFCASRGGTQPQHFGDGTRLSIL.

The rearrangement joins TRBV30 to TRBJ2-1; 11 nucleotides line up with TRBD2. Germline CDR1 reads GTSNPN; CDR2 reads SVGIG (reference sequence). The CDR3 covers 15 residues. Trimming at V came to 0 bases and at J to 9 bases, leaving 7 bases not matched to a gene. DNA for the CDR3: TGTGCCTGGAGTGTACCCCTAGCGGGGGGTGGTGAGCAGTTCTTC. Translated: CAWSVPLAGGGEQFF.

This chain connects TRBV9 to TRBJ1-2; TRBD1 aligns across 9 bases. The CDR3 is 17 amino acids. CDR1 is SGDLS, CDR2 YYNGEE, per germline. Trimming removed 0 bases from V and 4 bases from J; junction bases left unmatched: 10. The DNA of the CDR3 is TGTGCCAGCAGCGTAGTCCAGGGGACAGGGAGCACCTATGGCTACACCTTC. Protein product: CASSVVQGTGSTYGYTF. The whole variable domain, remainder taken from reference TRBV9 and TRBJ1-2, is DSGVTQTPKHLITATGQRVTLRCSPRSGDLSVYWYQQSLDQGLQFLIQYYNGEERAKGNILERFSAQQFPDLHSELNLSSLELGDSALYFCASSVVQGTGSTYGYTFGSGTRLTVV.

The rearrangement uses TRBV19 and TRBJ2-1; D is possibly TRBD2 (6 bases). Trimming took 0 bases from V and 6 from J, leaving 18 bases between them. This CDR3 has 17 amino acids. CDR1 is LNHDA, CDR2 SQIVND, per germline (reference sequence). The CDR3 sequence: CASSIDGAGRFGNEQFF. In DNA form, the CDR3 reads TGTGCCAGTAGTATAGATGGGGCGGGGCGGTTCGGCAATGAGCAGTTCTTC.

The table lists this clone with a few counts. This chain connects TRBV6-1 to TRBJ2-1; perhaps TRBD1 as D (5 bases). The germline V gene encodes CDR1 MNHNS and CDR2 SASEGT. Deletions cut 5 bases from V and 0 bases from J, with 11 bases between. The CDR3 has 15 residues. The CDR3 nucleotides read TGTGCCAGCAGTTCAGGGTTTTACTCCTACAATGAGCAGTTCTTC. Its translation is CASSSGFYSYNEQFF.

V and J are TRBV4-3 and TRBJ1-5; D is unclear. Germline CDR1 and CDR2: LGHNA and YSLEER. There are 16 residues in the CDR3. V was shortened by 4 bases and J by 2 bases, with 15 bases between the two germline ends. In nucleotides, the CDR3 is TGCGCCAGCAGCCTCTCGGCGGGGTTCGGCAATCAGCCCCAGCATTTT. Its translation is CASSLSAGFGNQPQHF.

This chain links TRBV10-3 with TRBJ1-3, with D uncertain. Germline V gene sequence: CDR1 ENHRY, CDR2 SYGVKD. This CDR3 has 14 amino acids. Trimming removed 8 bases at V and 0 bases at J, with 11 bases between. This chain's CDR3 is CAIPERLSGNTIYF. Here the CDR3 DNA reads TGTGCCATCCCTGAGCGACTCTCTGGAAACACCATATATTTT.

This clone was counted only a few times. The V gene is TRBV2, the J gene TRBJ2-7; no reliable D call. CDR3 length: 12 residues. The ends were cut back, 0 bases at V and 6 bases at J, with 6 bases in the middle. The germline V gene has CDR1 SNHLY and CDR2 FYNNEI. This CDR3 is CASSEARGEQYF. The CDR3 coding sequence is TGTGCCAGCAGTGAAGCGCGTGGCGAGCAGTACTTC.